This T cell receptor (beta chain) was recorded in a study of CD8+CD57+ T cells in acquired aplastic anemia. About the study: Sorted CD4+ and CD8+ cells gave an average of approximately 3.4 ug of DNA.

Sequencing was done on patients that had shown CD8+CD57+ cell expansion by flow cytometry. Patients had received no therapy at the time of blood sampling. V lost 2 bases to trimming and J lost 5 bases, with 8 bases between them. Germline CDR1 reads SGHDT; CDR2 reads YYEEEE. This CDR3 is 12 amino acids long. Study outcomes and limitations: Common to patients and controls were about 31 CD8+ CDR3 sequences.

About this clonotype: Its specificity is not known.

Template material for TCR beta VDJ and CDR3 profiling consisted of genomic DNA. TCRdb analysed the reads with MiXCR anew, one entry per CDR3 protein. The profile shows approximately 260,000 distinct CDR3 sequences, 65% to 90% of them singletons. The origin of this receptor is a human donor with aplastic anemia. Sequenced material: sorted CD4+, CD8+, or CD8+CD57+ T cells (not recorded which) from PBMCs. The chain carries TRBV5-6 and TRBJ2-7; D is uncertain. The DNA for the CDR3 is TGTGCCAGCAGCTTTCAAAGAAACGAGCAGTACTTC. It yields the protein CASSFQRNEQYF.